The T cell receptor beta chain under discussion was sequenced for a study of beta chain features in type 1 diabetes. Reverse transcribing all isolated RNA meant expressed TCRB transcripts were sequenced. The repertoire was sequenced with immunoSEQ multiplex PCR; TCRdb's copy has only in-frame clones and lacks some. The sample records around 140,000 clones, around 9% being singletons. The study, taken as a whole, reports: Across all four CD4+ subsets, people with type 1 diabetes showed modestly shorter TCRB CDR3s.

To note about this clone: Its cognate antigen is unknown.

The CDR3 runs 14 residues. Germline V CDR1 and CDR2: MNHEY, SVGAGI. V trimming: 5 bases; J trimming: 4 bases; junction bases outside the gene matches: 6. The TCR comes from a man between 25 and 39 years old with type 1 diabetes. The sequencing input was central memory CD4+ T cells from blood. J is TRBJ1-2 and V is TRBV6-5; 8 bases match TRBD1. CDR3 region: CASSPQGGIYGYTF. Here the CDR3 DNA reads TGTGCCAGCAGTCCACAGGGGGGTATCTATGGCTACACCTTC.